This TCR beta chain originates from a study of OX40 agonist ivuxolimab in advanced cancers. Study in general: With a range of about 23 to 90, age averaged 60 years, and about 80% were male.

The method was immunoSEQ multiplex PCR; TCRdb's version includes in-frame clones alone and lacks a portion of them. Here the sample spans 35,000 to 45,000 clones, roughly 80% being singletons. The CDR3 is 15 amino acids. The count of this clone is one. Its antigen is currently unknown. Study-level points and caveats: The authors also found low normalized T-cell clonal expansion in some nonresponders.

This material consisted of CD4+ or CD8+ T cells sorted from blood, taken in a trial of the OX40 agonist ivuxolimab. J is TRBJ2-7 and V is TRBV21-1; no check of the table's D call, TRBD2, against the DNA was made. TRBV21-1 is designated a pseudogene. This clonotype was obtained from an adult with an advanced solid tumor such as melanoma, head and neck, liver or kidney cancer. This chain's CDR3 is CASSKDGTTSYEQYF. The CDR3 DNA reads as TGTGCCAGCAGCAAAGATGGGACTACCTCCTACGAGCAGTACTTC.